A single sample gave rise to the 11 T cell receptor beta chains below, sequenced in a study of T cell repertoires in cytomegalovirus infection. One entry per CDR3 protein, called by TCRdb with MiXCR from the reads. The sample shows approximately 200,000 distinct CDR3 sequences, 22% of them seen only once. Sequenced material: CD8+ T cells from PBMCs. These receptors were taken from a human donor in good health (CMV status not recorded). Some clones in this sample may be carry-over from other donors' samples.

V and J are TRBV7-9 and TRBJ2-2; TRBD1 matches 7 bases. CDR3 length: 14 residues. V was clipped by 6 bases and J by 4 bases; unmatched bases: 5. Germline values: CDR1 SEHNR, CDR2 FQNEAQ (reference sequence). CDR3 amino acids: CASRRQGGTGELFF. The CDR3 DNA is TGTGCCAGCAGGAGACAGGGTGGCACCGGGGAGCTGTTTTTT.

The CDR3: CSVEDPFGQGQETQYF. The CDR3 nucleotides are TGCAGCGTTGAAGATCCTTTCGGACAGGGCCAAGAGACCCAGTACTTC. This chain joins TRBV29-1 and TRBJ2-5; 8 bases align to TRBD1. Per germline, CDR1 SQVTM and CDR2 ANQGSEA. V shed 0 bases and J 1 base; nucleotides not matched to a gene: 7. The CDR3 covers 16 residues.

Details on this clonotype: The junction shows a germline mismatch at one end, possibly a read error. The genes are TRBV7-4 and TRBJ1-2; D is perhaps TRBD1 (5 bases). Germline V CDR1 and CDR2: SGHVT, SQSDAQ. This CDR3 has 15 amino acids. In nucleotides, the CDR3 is TGTGCCAGCAGCTTAGGAACATCAGGGATATATGGCAACACCTTC. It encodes CASSLGTSGIYGNTF. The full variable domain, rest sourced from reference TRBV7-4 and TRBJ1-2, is GAGVSQSPRYKVAKRGRDVALRCDSISGHVTLYWYRQTLGQGSEVLTYSQSDAQRDKSGRPSGRFSAERPERSVSTLKIQRTEQGDSAVYLCASSLGTSGIYGNTFGSGTRLTVV.

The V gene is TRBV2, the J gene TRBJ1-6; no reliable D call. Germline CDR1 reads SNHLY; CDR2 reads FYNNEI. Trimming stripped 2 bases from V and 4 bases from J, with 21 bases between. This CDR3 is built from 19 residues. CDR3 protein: CASSEPNTENYLYNSPLHF. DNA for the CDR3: TGTGCCAGCAGTGAACCGAATACAGAGAATTACCTGTATAATTCACCCCTCCACTTT.

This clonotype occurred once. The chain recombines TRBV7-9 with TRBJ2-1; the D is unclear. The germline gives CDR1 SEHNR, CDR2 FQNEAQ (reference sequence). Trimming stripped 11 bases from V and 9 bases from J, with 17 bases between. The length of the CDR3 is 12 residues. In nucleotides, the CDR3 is TGTGCCCTTATTTATGTTAGTAGTGAGCAGTTCTTC. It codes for CALIYVSSEQFF.

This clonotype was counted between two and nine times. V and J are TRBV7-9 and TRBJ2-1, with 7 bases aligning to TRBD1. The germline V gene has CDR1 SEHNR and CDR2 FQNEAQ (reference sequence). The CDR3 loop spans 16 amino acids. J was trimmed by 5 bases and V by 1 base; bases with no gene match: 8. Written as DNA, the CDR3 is TGTGCCAGCAGCTTAGTTGACGGGACAGCTAACAATGAGCAGTTCTTC. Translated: CASSLVDGTANNEQFF.

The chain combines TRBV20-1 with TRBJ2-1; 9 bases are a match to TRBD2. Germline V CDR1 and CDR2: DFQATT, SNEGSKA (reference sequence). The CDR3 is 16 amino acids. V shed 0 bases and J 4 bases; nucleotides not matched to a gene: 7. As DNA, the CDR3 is TGCAGTGCTAGAGAGTGGCTAGCGGGGACATACAATGAGCAGTTCTTC. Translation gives CSAREWLAGTYNEQFF.

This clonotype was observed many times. CDR3 residues: CASSSDGEDNQPQHF. The CDR3 bases are TGTGCCAGCAGCTCCGACGGGGAGGACAATCAGCCCCAGCATTTT. The chain joins TRBV5-8 to TRBJ1-5, with no clear D. CDR3 length: 15 amino acids. V lost 3 bases and J lost 3, with 13 bases in between. The germline gives CDR1 SGHTS, CDR2 YDEGEE. Variable domain in full (rest from reference TRBV5-8 and TRBJ1-5): EAGVTQSPTHLIKTRGQQATLRCSPISGHTSVYWYQQALGLGLQFLLWYDEGEERNRGNFPPRFSGRQFPNYSSELNVNALELEDSALYLCASSSDGEDNQPQHFGDGTRLSIL.

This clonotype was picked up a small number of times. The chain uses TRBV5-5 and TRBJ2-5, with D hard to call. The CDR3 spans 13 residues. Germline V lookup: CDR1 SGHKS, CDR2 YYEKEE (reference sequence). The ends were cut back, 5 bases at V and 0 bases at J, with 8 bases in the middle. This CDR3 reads CASSSTDQETQYF. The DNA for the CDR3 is TGTGCCAGCAGTTCGACGGACCAAGAGACCCAGTACTTC.

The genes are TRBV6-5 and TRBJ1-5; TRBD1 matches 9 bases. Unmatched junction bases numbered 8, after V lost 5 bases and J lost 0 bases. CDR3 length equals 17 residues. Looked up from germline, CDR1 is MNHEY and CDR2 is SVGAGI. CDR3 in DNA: TGTGCCAGCAGTCCCGGGACAGGGCCTTATAGCAATCAGCCCCAGCATTTT. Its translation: CASSPGTGPYSNQPQHF.

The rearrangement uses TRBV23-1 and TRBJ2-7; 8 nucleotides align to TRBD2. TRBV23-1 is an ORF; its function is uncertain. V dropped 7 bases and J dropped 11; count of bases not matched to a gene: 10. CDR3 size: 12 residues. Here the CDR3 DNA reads TGCGCCAGCAACCCCCGGGGGGGGGAGGAGTACTTC. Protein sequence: CASNPRGGEEYF.